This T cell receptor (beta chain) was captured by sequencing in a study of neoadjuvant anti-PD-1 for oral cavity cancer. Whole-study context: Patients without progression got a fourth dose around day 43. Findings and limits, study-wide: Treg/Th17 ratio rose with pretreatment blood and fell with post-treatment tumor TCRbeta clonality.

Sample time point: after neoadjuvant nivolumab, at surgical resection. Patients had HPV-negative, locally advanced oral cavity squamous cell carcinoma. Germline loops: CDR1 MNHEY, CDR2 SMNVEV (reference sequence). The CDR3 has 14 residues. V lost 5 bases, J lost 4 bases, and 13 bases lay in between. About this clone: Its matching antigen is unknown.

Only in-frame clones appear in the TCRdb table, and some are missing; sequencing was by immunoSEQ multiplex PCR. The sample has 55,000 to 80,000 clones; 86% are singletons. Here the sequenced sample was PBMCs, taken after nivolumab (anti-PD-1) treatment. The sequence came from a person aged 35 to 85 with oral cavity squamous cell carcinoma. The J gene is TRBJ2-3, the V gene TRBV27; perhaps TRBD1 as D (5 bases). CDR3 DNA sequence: TGTGCCAGCAGTCTGGACATAAGTTCAGATACGCAGTATTTT. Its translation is CASSLDISSDTQYF.